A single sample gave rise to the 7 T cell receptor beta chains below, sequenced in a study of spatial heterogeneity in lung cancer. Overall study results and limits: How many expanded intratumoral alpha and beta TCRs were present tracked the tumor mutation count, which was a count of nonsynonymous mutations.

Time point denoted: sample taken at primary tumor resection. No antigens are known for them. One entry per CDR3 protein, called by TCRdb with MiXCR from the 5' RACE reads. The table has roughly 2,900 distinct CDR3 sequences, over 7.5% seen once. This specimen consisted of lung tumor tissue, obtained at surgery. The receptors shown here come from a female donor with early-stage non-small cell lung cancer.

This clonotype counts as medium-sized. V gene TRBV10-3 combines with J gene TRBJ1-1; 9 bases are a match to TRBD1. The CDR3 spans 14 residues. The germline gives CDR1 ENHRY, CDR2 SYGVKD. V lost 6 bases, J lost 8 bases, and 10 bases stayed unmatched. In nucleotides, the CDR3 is TGTGCCATCAGGGCGCCGGGACAGGGCTTCGAAGCTTTCTTT. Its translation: CAIRAPGQGFEAFF.

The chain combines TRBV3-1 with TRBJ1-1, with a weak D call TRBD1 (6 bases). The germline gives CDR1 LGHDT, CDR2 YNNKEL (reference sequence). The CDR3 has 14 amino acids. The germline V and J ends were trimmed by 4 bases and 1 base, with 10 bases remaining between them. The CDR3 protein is CASSPQGTNTEAFF. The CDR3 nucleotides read TGTGCCAGCAGCCCCCAGGGGACGAACACTGAAGCTTTCTTT.

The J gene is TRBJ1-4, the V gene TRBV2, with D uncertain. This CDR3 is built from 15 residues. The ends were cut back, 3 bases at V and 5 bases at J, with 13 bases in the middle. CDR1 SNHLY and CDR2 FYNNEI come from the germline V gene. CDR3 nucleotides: TGTGCCAGCAGTGACAGAGGCATAGGAAATGAAAAACTGTTTTTT. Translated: CASSDRGIGNEKLFF.

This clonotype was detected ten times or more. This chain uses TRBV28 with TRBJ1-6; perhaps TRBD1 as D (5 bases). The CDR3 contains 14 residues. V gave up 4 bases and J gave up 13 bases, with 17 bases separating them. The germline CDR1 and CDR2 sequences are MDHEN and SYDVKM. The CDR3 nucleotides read TGTGCCAGCAGTTCACCGGGACCCATCACGCCCCTCCACTTT. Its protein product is CASSSPGPITPLHF.

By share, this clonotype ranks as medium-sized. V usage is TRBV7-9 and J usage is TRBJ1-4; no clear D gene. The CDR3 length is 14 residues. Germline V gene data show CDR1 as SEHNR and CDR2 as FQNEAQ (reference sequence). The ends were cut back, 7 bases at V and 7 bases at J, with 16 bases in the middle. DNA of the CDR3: TGTGCCAGCACCACGGGATTAAGTGGTGAAAAACTGTTTTTT. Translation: CASTTGLSGEKLFF.

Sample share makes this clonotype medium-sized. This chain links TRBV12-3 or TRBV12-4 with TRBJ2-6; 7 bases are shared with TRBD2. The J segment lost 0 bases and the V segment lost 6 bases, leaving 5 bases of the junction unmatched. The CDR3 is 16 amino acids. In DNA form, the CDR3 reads TGTGCCAGCAGGCTAGCGGTGAGCTCTGGGGCCAACGTCCTGACTTTC. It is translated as CASRLAVSSGANVLTF.

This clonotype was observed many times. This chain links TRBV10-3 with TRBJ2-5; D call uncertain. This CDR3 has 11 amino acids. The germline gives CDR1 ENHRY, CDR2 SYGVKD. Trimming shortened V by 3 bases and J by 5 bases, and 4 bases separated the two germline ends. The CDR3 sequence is CAISEGETQYF. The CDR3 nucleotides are TGTGCCATCAGTGAAGGGGAGACCCAGTACTTC.